The source of this T cell receptor (beta chain) is a study of esophageal squamous cell carcinoma under preoperative chemotherapy. Study-level background: Both tumor-infiltrating lymphocytes and peripheral blood T cells had their TCR repertoires profiled. Study-wide results and limits: After treatment, tumor-infiltrating lymphocytes seemed to come partly from incoming peripheral T cells, not only local changes. Clonal contraction, more than amplification, hit abundant clones after paclitaxel-nedaplatin.

The V gene's germline CDR1 is SGHVS and CDR2 FQNEAQ. The V gene lost 5 bases and the J gene lost 10 bases, with 16 bases spanning the gap. The CDR3 runs to 13 residues. TCRdb passed the PCR reads through MiXCR, listing each CDR3 protein once. The data contain 32,000 or so distinct CDR3 sequences, approximately 51% of them seen just once; the ten biggest clones take up approximately 25%. Many counts were recorded for this clonotype. As yet, its antigen is unknown. Time point given: after preoperative PTX-NDP chemotherapy. Patients received paclitaxel-nedaplatin as preoperative chemotherapy before surgery.

The specimen was collected from a patient given preoperative chemotherapy. The chain joins TRBV7-8 to TRBJ2-3; D may be TRBD2 (5 bases). The receptor comes from a human donor with esophageal squamous cell carcinoma. The donor label of this sample is uncertain. The CDR3 DNA sequence: TGTGCCAGCAGCCCCGACCGGGAAAGAGCGCAGTATTTT. Translated: CASSPDRERAQYF.